This TCR beta chain came from a study of blood T cell repertoires in COVID-19. Trimming left V 0 bases short and J 1 base short, with 7 bases between. This CDR3 region has 14 residues. Germline V gives CDR1 SGDLS, CDR2 YYNGEE. Assay used: immunoSEQ multiplex PCR; TCRdb lists only in-frame clones, some missing. The repertoire holds 150,000 to 200,000 clones, with around nine tenths as singletons. Input material: peripheral blood. V and J are TRBV9 and TRBJ1-1; the D is unclear. The TCR sequence derives from a man aged 35-49 years with active or convalescent COVID-19. The CDR3 here is CASSVEPGNTEAFF. DNA for the CDR3: TGTGCCAGCAGCGTAGAGCCAGGGAACACTGAAGCTTTCTTT.